This paragraph covers one TCR beta chain sequence. Antigen specificity is unknown. This entry is derived from a study of cytomegalovirus exposure and HLA in healthy donors. Study results and limitations: Likely technical artifact: a cluster of highly shared sequence variants.

Germline loops: CDR1 SNHLY, CDR2 FYNNEI. CDR3 size: 14 residues. V was pared by 7 bases and J by 7 bases, with 12 bases of the junction left unmatched. Primers: 60 Vbeta forward and 13 Jbeta reverse. The method was immunoSEQ multiplex PCR; TCRdb's version includes in-frame clones alone and lacks a portion of them. The repertoire includes about 150,000 clones, around 67% of them detected once, and 4.3% sits in the top ten. The sequence was collected from a young man in good health and CMV-seropositive. Sequencing was carried out using PBMCs. The chain uses TRBV2 and TRBJ1-1; TRBD1 agrees at 7 bases. CDR3 nucleotides: TGTGCCAGCATGGGGAGACAGGGTTTGGGTGAAGCTTTCTTT. It encodes CASMGRQGLGEAFF.